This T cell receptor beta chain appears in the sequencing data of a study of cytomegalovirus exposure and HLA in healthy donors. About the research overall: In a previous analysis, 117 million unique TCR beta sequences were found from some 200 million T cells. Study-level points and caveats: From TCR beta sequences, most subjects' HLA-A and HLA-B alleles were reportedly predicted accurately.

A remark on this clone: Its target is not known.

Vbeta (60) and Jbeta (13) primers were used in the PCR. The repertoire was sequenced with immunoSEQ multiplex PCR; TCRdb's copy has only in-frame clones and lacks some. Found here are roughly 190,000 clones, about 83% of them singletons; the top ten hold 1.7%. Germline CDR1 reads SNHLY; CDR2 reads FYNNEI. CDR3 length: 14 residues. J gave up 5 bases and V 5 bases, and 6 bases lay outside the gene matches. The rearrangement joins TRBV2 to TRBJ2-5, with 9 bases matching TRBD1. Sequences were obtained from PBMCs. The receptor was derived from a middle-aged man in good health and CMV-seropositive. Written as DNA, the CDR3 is TGTGCCAGCAGTTCGGACAGGGGAAGGGAGACCCAGTACTTC. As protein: CASSSDRGRETQYF.